A single sample gave rise to the 15 T cell receptor beta chains below, sequenced in a study of blood T cells in healthy people across ages. Sample-barcoded 5' priming and a J-beta primer mix drove a second PCR of 7 to 11 cycles. One entry per CDR3 protein results from TCRdb running MiXCR on the 5' RACE reads. The table records about 1.5 million distinct CDR3 sequences, 35% to 45% of them present only once. The sequenced sample was blood. The receptors come from a woman aged 18-35 years in good health.

The chain is built from TRBV27 and TRBJ2-3; D is unresolved. The CDR3 runs 15 residues. The germline V gene encodes CDR1 MNHEY and CDR2 SMNVEV (reference sequence). Trimming stripped 3 bases from V and 3 bases from J, with 13 bases between. The CDR3 bases are TGTGCCAGCAGTTTCAAGGGCTGGGTGACAGATACGCAGTATTTT. Encoded protein: CASSFKGWVTDTQYF.

The chain joins TRBV4-3 to TRBJ2-7; 9 bases are shared with TRBD1. CDR3 length: 14 residues. The V and J ends lost 3 bases and 2 bases, in that order; junction bases with no gene match: 2. CDR1 and CDR2 (germline): LGHNA, YSLEER. The CDR3, as DNA: TGCGCCAGCAGCCAGTGGACAGGGGCCTACGAGCAGTACTTC. The encoded protein is CASSQWTGAYEQYF.

The rearrangement uses TRBV6-6 and TRBJ1-1; TRBD1 matches 8 bases. The CDR3 extends over 15 amino acids. Trimming cost V 5 bases and J 4 bases; bases outside gene matches: 9. CDR1 is MNHNY and CDR2 is SVGAGI in the germline V gene (reference sequence). The DNA for the CDR3 is TGTGCCAGCAGTGGCGACAGGGGAGTGAGCACTGAAGCTTTCTTT. As protein: CASSGDRGVSTEAFF.

This chain joins TRBV20-1 and TRBJ2-1; 16 bases line up with TRBD2. After removal of 5 bases from V and 6 bases from J, the junction contained 4 bases not matched to a gene. The CDR3 length is 15 residues. The germline CDR1 and CDR2 sequences are DFQATT and SNEGSKA (reference sequence). CDR3 sequence reads: CSASGTSGRANEQFF. CDR3 in DNA: TGCAGTGCTTCGGGGACTAGCGGGAGGGCCAATGAGCAGTTCTTC.

The sample holds a few counts of this clonotype. The chain has TRBV29-1 and TRBJ2-3, with 9 bases matching TRBD1. V lost 7 bases and J lost 0; bases outside the gene matches: 5. The CDR3 is 14 amino acids. Germline V CDR1 and CDR2: SQVTM, ANQGSEA. In nucleotides, the CDR3 is TGCAGCGCTCGGACAGGGGCGAGCACAGATACGCAGTATTTT. This translates into CSARTGASTDTQYF.

This clonotype appeared a few times. One junction end disagrees with the germline gene, perhaps due to a read error. This rearrangement joins TRBV4-3 to TRBJ2-2; 7 bases agree with TRBD1. CDR3 length equals 18 residues. Looked up from germline, CDR1 is LGHNA and CDR2 is YSLEER. CDR3 in amino acids: CASSQERRQGDRTGKLFF. The CDR3 DNA reads as TGCGCCAGCAGCCAAGAAAGAAGACAGGGAGATCGGACCGGGAAGCTGTTTTTT.

The V gene is TRBV20-1, the J gene TRBJ1-2, with 7 nucleotides matching TRBD1. After removal of 3 bases from V and 0 bases from J, the junction contained 7 bases not matched to a gene. The CDR3 is made up of 15 amino acids. CDR1 and CDR2 (germline): DFQATT, SNEGSKA (reference sequence). The CDR3 spells CSASTTGVPNYGYTF. The CDR3 bases are TGCAGTGCTAGTACCACAGGGGTTCCTAACTATGGCTACACCTTC.

The chain joins TRBV7-9 to TRBJ2-1; the match to TRBD1 covers 8 bases. Germline V gene sequence: CDR1 SEHNR, CDR2 FQNEAQ (reference sequence). With 6 bases clipped from V and 5 bases from J, the junction kept 9 bases outside the gene matches. The CDR3 sequence is 15 residues long. The CDR3 bases are TGTGCCAGCAGACCTCGACAGGGGATCCACAATGAGCAGTTCTTC. Protein: CASRPRQGIHNEQFF.

This clonotype has at least ten counts. The chain links TRBV4-2 to TRBJ2-1; 11 positions agree with TRBD2. CDR1 and CDR2 from the germline V gene are LGHNA and YNFKEQ. The length of the CDR3 is 16 residues. The V segment lost 4 bases and the J segment 6 bases; nucleotides outside the gene matches: 8. For the CDR3, the DNA is TGTGCCAGCAGCCGAACCGGGACTAGCGGCATCAATGAGCAGTTCTTC. It translates to CASSRTGTSGINEQFF.

This chain uses TRBV11-3 with TRBJ2-1, with a weak D call TRBD1 (5 bases). The length of the CDR3 is 15 residues. In germline, CDR1 is SGHNT, CDR2 YENEEA. The V end lost 5 bases, the J end lost 3 bases, and 14 bases lay between the germline ends. For the CDR3, the DNA is TGTGCCAGCAGCCCACGGCAGGGCCTCTACAATGAGCAGTTCTTC. Translating gives CASSPRQGLYNEQFF. Filled out from reference TRBV11-3 and TRBJ2-1, the complete variable domain reads EAGVVQSPRYKIIEKKQPVAFWCNPISGHNTLYWYLQNLGQGPELLIRYENEEAVDDSQLPKDRFSAERLKGVDSTLKIQPAELGDSAVYLCASSPRQGLYNEQFFGPGTRLTVL.

There are a few counts of this clonotype. The CDR3 DNA is TGCAGCGCTGGACTTACCGGGGAGCTGTTTTTT. Translation gives CSAGLTGELFF. This sequence joins TRBV29-1 and TRBJ2-2, with D tentatively TRBD2 (5 bases). CDR1 is SQVTM and CDR2 is ANQGSEA in the germline V gene. Trimming cost V 7 bases and J 5 bases, with 8 bases left between them. This CDR3 has 11 amino acids.

The sample holds a few counts of this clonotype. The chain has TRBV7-2 and TRBJ1-2; D perhaps matches TRBD1 (5 bases). The CDR3 is 15 residues long. Germline V gene data show CDR1 as SGHTA and CDR2 as FQGNSA. V lost 4 bases to trimming and J lost 0 bases, with 12 bases between them. This chain's CDR3 is CASSSYRNSNYGYTF. In DNA, the CDR3 is TGTGCCAGCAGCTCCTACAGGAATTCTAACTATGGCTACACCTTC.

This clonotype was observed a few times. The chain links TRBV9 to TRBJ2-3, with D tentatively TRBD1 (6 bases). Germline CDR1 reads SGDLS; CDR2 reads YYNGEE. Trimming took 5 bases from V and 3 from J, leaving 19 bases between them. This CDR3 is 16 amino acids long. DNA of the CDR3: TGTGCCAGCAGTCTAGGGGGATCCTCGTTGACAGATACGCAGTATTTT. Its translation is CASSLGGSSLTDTQYF.

On this clonotype: One end of the junction does not line up with germline, which may come from a read error. The CDR3 DNA follows: TGTGCCACCAGCACAGGACTGACAGGGAATGAGCAGTTCTTC. Protein sequence: CATSTGLTGNEQFF. The chain joins TRBV7-6 to TRBJ2-1; 7 positions agree with TRBD1. CDR1 is SGHVS and CDR2 is FNYEAQ in the germline V gene. The CDR3 length is 14 residues. Full variable domain (outside the CDR3, taken from reference TRBV7-6 and TRBJ2-1): GAGVSQSPRYKVTKRGQDVALRCDPISGHVSLYWYRQALGQGPEFLTYFNYEAQQDKSGLPNDRFSAERPEGSISTLTIQRTEQRDSAMYRCATSTGLTGNEQFFGPGTRLTVL.

The rearrangement joins TRBV4-3 to TRBJ1-1; D is ambiguous. V lost 3 bases and J lost 10, with 15 bases in between. The germline CDR1 and CDR2 sequences are LGHNA and YSLEER. CDR3 size: 13 residues. The CDR3 region has the DNA TGCGCCAGCAGCCAGCACCTCGGGCTCGGAGCTTTCTTT. Translation gives CASSQHLGLGAFF.